This TCR beta chain was recovered during a study of post-analysis software for immune sequencing data. Incorporated into the TCR beta cDNA libraries were unique molecular identifiers, which served to reduce PCR and sequencing biases. TCRdb itself ran the PCR reads through MiXCR, one entry per CDR3 protein. The sample has about 680,000 distinct CDR3 sequences; approximately 60% are singletons. What was sequenced was blood. The receptor was isolated from a girl aged 2-10 years with multiple sclerosis.

CDR3 nucleotide sequence: TGTGCCAGCCTGCGACAGGGTCCTGGAAACACCATATATTTT. This translates into CASLRQGPGNTIYF. V is TRBV6-1 and J is TRBJ1-3, with 7 nucleotides matching TRBD1. V dropped 8 bases and J dropped 2; count of bases not matched to a gene: 6. The CDR3 loop spans 14 amino acids. The germline V gene has CDR1 MNHNS and CDR2 SASEGT.